The 19 T cell receptor beta chains listed next were all sequenced from one sample in a study of cytomegalovirus exposure and HLA in healthy donors. Amplification used 60 Vbeta primers and 13 Jbeta primers. Generated by immunoSEQ multiplex PCR, the TCRdb table keeps only in-frame clones and is missing some. The sample shows about 160,000 clones, 82% of them seen only once. The sequenced sample consisted of PBMCs. The receptor set was obtained from a man in his forties or fifties in good health and CMV-seropositive.

The chain links TRBV4-3 to TRBJ2-2; a weak D match, TRBD2 (6 bases). CDR3 length: 17 amino acids. Germline V lookup: CDR1 LGHNA, CDR2 YSLEER. With 2 bases removed from V and 2 bases from J, the gap between germline ends came to 15 bases. CDR3 residues: CASSQNPGVVNTGELFF. As DNA, the CDR3 is TGCGCCAGCAGCCAAAACCCGGGAGTGGTTAACACCGGGGAGCTGTTTTTT.

The gene calls are TRBV13 and TRBJ2-5; D gene ambiguous. Trimming took off 1 base at V and 5 bases at J, with 11 bases between the two ends. The CDR3 contains 14 residues. Germline V gene lookup returns CDR1 PRHDT and CDR2 FYEKMQ (reference sequence). The CDR3 DNA reads TGTGCCAGCAGCTTAGCTTCCTATCGGGAGACCCAGTACTTC. Amino acids: CASSLASYRETQYF. Combining the CDR3 with reference TRBV13 and TRBJ2-5 gives the whole variable domain AAGVIQSPRHLIKEKRETATLKCYPIPRHDTVYWYQQGPGQDPQFLISFYEKMQSDKGSIPDRFSAQQFSDYHSELNMSSLELGDSALYFCASSLASYRETQYFGPGTRLLVL.

V usage is TRBV7-6 and J usage is TRBJ2-1, with 8 nucleotides matching TRBD2. The CDR3 spans 16 residues. Trimming removed 5 bases from V and 5 bases from J; junction bases left unmatched: 11. Germline CDR1 and CDR2: SGHVS and FNYEAQ. CDR3 nucleotides: TGTGCCAGCAGCCCTCCTGGGACTAGGTTCAACAATGAGCAGTTCTTC. Protein sequence: CASSPPGTRFNNEQFF.

The rearrangement joins TRBV10-3 to TRBJ2-7, with unresolved D. This CDR3 spans 15 amino acids. V lost 0 bases, J lost 5 bases, and 14 bases lay in between. Germline V lookup: CDR1 ENHRY, CDR2 SYGVKD. CDR3 bases: TGTGCCATCAGTGAGTCGGGTAGCTCGGTTCACGAGCAGTACTTC. Translated: CAISESGSSVHEQYF.

This sequence joins TRBV7-4 and TRBJ1-5, with D possibly being TRBD1 (6 bases). Per the germline V gene, CDR1 is SGHVT and CDR2 is SQSDAQ. V lost 4 bases and J lost 1, with 8 bases in between. The CDR3 covers 14 residues. The chain's CDR3 is CASSWTDSNQPQHF. The DNA of the CDR3 is TGTGCCAGCAGCTGGACAGACAGCAATCAGCCCCAGCATTTT.

V usage is TRBV4-1 and J usage is TRBJ2-5; TRBD1 might be the D (6 bases). V was shortened by 0 bases and J by 5 bases, with 19 bases between the two germline ends. The CDR3 extends over 17 amino acids. Per germline, CDR1 MGHRA and CDR2 YSYEKL. CDR3 loop: CASSQEKGDGGSETQYF. The CDR3 DNA is TGCGCCAGCAGCCAAGAGAAGGGGGATGGAGGTAGTGAGACCCAGTACTTC.

The chain joins TRBV4-1 to TRBJ2-1; a possible D gene is TRBD1 (6 bases). This CDR3 contains 15 residues. Trimming removed 5 bases from V and 3 bases from J, with 14 bases in between. Germline V gene lookup returns CDR1 MGHRA and CDR2 YSYEKL. CDR3 sequence: CASSGQFANYNEQFF. CDR3 nucleotides: TGCGCCAGCAGCGGACAGTTCGCCAACTACAATGAGCAGTTCTTC.

The chain has TRBV6-5 and TRBJ1-2, with D hard to call. The V end was cut by 0 bases, the J end by 6 bases, with 11 bases between. This CDR3 contains 14 residues. Per germline, CDR1 MNHEY and CDR2 SVGAGI. CDR3: CASSYSRQANGYTF. CDR3 nucleotides: TGTGCCAGCAGTTACTCCAGGCAGGCCAATGGCTACACCTTC.

The chain combines TRBV29-1 with TRBJ1-5; D gene unclear. Germline values: CDR1 SQVTM, CDR2 ANQGSEA. The germline V and J ends were trimmed by 5 bases and 2 bases, with 16 bases remaining between them. The CDR3 sequence is 15 residues long. The CDR3 DNA reads TGCAGCGTTACTCTGGGCCGACCTGGCAATCAGCCCCAGCATTTT. Protein sequence: CSVTLGRPGNQPQHF. Together with reference TRBV29-1 and TRBJ1-5, the CDR3 gives the full variable domain: SAVISQKPSRDICQRGTSLTIQCQVDSQVTMMFWYRQQPGQSLTLIATANQGSEATYESGFVIDKFPISRPNLTFSTLTVSNMSPEDSSIYLCSVTLGRPGNQPQHFGDGTRLSIL.

The chain couples TRBV5-1 to TRBJ2-1; 8 nucleotides match TRBD2. The CDR3 covers 15 residues. Trimming at V came to 2 bases and at J to 5 bases, leaving 6 bases not matched to a gene. Germline loops: CDR1 SGHRS, CDR2 YFSETQ. The CDR3 loop is CASSLSGRENNEQFF. CDR3 in DNA: TGCGCCAGCAGCTTATCCGGGAGGGAGAACAATGAGCAGTTCTTC.

This clone has just a few counts. The chain couples TRBV5-1 to TRBJ1-4; D gene ambiguous. V was trimmed by 0 bases and J by 4 bases, leaving 10 bases between them. Germline lookup yields CDR1 SGHRS and CDR2 YFSETQ. The CDR3 covers 15 residues. The CDR3, as DNA: TGCGCCAGCAGCTTGGGGAGGGATTTTAATGAAAAACTGTTTTTT. Translated, it gives CASSLGRDFNEKLFF. Using reference TRBV5-1 and TRBJ1-4 for the parts outside the CDR3, the full variable domain is KAGVTQTPRYLIKTRGQQVTLSCSPISGHRSVSWYQQTPGQGLQFLFEYFSETQRNKGNFPGRFSGRQFSNSRSEMNVSTLELGDSALYLCASSLGRDFNEKLFFGSGTQLSVL.

This clone was seen only a few times. The chain couples TRBV7-6 to TRBJ2-7; the match to TRBD1 covers 7 bases. The germline V gene has CDR1 SGHVS and CDR2 FNYEAQ. Trimming cost V 5 bases and J 6 bases; bases outside gene matches: 4. The CDR3 has 12 residues. The CDR3 region has the DNA TGTGCCAGCAGCCTCGGACAGGTCGAGCAGTACTTC. Residues: CASSLGQVEQYF.

This chain joins TRBV5-4 and TRBJ2-2; 9 nucleotides align to TRBD1. The CDR3 has 16 residues. Germline-derived CDR1 and CDR2 are SGHNT and YYREEE (reference sequence). Unmatched junction bases numbered 8, after V lost 3 bases and J lost 5 bases. CDR3: CASSSQQGARTGELFF. CDR3 nucleotides: TGTGCCAGCAGCTCACAACAGGGGGCAAGGACCGGGGAGCTGTTTTTT.

CDR3 DNA: TGTGCCAGCTCACCCCAGGGGGGTCCCACAGATACGCAGTATTTT. Translation gives CASSPQGGPTDTQYF. The V and J genes are TRBV18 and TRBJ2-3; perhaps TRBD1 as D (7 bases). There are 15 residues in the CDR3. The ends were cut back, 3 bases at V and 2 bases at J, with 12 bases in the middle. Germline CDR1 reads KGHSH; CDR2 reads LQKENI.

This clone was seen once. The chain employs TRBV14 and TRBJ1-2; D is uncertain. Trimming shortened V by 0 bases and J by 4 bases, and 12 bases separated the two germline ends. The CDR3 has 15 amino acids. Germline CDR1 is SGHDN and CDR2 is FVKESK. CDR3 nucleotide sequence: TGTGCCAGCAGCCAAGAATTAAACAGCCCCTATGGCTACACCTTC. Amino acid sequence: CASSQELNSPYGYTF.

The rearrangement joins TRBV28 to TRBJ1-5; 9 bases match TRBD1. CDR1 MDHEN and CDR2 SYDVKM come from the germline V gene. CDR3 length: 15 residues. J gave up 4 bases and V 9 bases, and 10 bases lay outside the gene matches. In nucleotides, the CDR3 is TGTGCCAGTCGAAGGGACAGGGAGTGGAATCAGCCCCAGCATTTT. As protein: CASRRDREWNQPQHF. The complete variable domain, with remaining parts taken from reference TRBV28 and TRBJ1-5, reads DVKVTQSSRYLVKRTGEKVFLECVQDMDHENMFWYRQDPGLGLRLIYFSYDVKMKEKGDIPEGYSVSREKKERFSLILESASTNQTSMYLCASRRDREWNQPQHFGDGTRLSIL.

This clone has a single count. The rearrangement joins TRBV9 to TRBJ1-2; perhaps TRBD1 as D (5 bases). Germline loops: CDR1 SGDLS, CDR2 YYNGEE. V gave up 2 bases and J gave up 7 bases, with 30 bases separating them. The CDR3 extends over 19 amino acids. CDR3 in DNA: TGTGCCAGCAGCGTTTCTCCTAGCGGGGGTTTAAGCTCGGCTCGTGGCTACACCTTC. Protein product: CASSVSPSGGLSSARGYTF.

The chain recombines TRBV19 with TRBJ2-6, with TRBD1 matching over 12 bases. CDR1 and CDR2 (germline): LNHDA, SQIVND (reference sequence). CDR3 length: 17 amino acids. V was pared by 4 bases and J by 4 bases, with 5 bases of the junction left unmatched. CDR3 region: CASSNSGQGAGANVLTF. In DNA, the CDR3 is TGTGCCAGTAGTAACTCGGGACAGGGGGCGGGGGCCAACGTCCTGACTTTC. Full variable domain (rest looked up from reference TRBV19 and TRBJ2-6): DGGITQSPKYLFRKEGQNVTLSCEQNLNHDAMYWYRQDPGQGLRLIYYSQIVNDFQKGDIAEGYSVSREKKESFPLTVTSAQKNPTAFYLCASSNSGQGAGANVLTFGAGSRLTVL.

The J gene is TRBJ2-7, the V gene TRBV10-3; 9 positions agree with TRBD1. The trim removed 5 bases at V and 3 bases at J, leaving 2 bases unmatched. The CDR3 is 13 residues long. Germline loops: CDR1 ENHRY, CDR2 SYGVKD. The CDR3 here is CAISTGQGYEQYF. Written as DNA, the CDR3 is TGTGCCATCAGTACGGGACAGGGCTACGAGCAGTACTTC.